The rows below give T cell receptor beta chains drawn from one sample of a study of regulatory T cells in long-lasting Graves disease. In TCRdb, the multiplex PCR reads were re-called with MiXCR into one record per CDR3 protein. The sample includes some 340,000 distinct CDR3 sequences, approximately 12% of them seen just once. In addition, the sample was reused for a study of T cells in Graves' hyperthyroidism and ophthalmopathy.

The specimen was peripheral blood mononuclear cells (PBMCs), collected at new diagnosis, from a patient treated with antithyroid drugs. The receptors were gathered from a woman between 18 and 30 years old with Graves disease. Each CDR3 is given with its conserved first and last residue. A D gene is named only where the DNA matches it firmly. Not every row has a clone size; where given, it reads once, few, many or a size class.

CDR3aa,CDR3nt,j_gene,v_gene,abundance,d_gene
CATWEANEQFF,TGTGCCACCTGGGAGGCGAATGAGCAGTTCTTC,TRBJ2-1,TRBV27,many,NA
CASSQDIGRYYEQYF,TGCGCCAGCAGCCAAGATATCGGCAGGTACTACGAGCAGTACTTC,TRBJ2-7,TRBV4-3,many,NA
CASWRGMNTEAFF,TGTGCCAGCTGGCGGGGGATGAACACTGAAGCTTTCTTT,TRBJ1-1,TRBV7-9,NA,NA
CASSLGVSRQFF,TGCGCCAGCAGCTTGGGAGTTTCAAGGCAGTTCTTC,TRBJ2-1,TRBV5-1,many,NA
CASSWDRWNEKLFF,TGTGCCAGCAGTTGGGACCGATGGAATGAAAAACTGTTTTTT,TRBJ1-4,TRBV12-3/TRBV12-4,many,NA
CASRGTSGKNRAGELFF,TGTGCCAGCAGGGGGACTAGCGGCAAAAATAGGGCCGGGGAGCTGTTTTTT,TRBJ2-2,TRBV6-1,many,TRBD2
CASRDLLAPNENF,TGTGCCAGCAGAGACCTTCTAGCGCCCAACGAGAACTTC,TRBJ2-5,TRBV28,many,NA
CSARWRLNEKLFF,TGCAGTGCTAGATGGAGGCTTAATGAAAAACTGTTTTTT,TRBJ1-4,TRBV20-1,few,NA
CASSYPGDRVNEQFF,TGTGCCAGCAGTTACCCGGGGGACAGGGTCAATGAGCAGTTCTTC,TRBJ2-1,TRBV28,NA,TRBD1
CASSYTTGPGQPQHF,TGTGCCAGCAGTTACACTACAGGGCCGGGTCAGCCCCAGCATTTT,TRBJ1-5,TRBV6-2/TRBV6-3,NA,NA
CASLPGQGLFRGYTF,TGTGCCAGCTTACCGGGACAGGGGCTATTTAGGGGCTACACCTTC,TRBJ1-2,TRBV12-3/TRBV12-4,NA,TRBD1
CASRPHDGGETQYF,TGTGCCAGCAGGCCCCATGATGGGGGAGAGACCCAGTACTTC,TRBJ2-5,TRBV2,many,NA